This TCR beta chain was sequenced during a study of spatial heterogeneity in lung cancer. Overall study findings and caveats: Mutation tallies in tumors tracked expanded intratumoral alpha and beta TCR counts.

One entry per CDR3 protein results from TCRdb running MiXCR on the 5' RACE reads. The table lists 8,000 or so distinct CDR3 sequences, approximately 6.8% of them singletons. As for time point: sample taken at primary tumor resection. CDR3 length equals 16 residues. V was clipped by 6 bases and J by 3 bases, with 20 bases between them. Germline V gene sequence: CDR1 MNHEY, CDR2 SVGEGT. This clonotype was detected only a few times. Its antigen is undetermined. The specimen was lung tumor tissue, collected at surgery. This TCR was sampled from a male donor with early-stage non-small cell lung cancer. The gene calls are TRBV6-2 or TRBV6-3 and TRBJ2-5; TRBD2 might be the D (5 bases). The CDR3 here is CASSPPAGLPKETQYF. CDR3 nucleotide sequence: TGTGCCAGCAGCCCCCCCGCCGGACTTCCTAAAGAGACCCAGTACTTC.